This entry features one T cell receptor beta chain sequence. This clonotype has only a few counts. What antigen it recognizes has not been identified. No quality values exist for individual bases; no much larger clone is one base distant. Per the publication, the treatment or condition label means: in vitro stimulation with specific CMV peptide epitopes to enrich CMV-specific T cells. This sample is part of a study of T cell repertoires in cytomegalovirus infection (dated by TCRdb to about 2019). About the study as a whole: Peptide stimulations targeted recently identified HLA-C-restricted CMV epitopes, whose presentation resists viral immunomodulation, together with well-studied HLA-B-restricted epitopes. Donor HLA type was relevant to the analysis, as public TCR beta signatures indicated carriage of CMV infection together with the matching HLA type. Findings and caveats that apply to the study as a whole: In both this cohort and an independent cohort of 350 to 400 donors, the cumulative frequency of public TCR beta family members distinguished carriers of CMV infection plus the relevant HLA type. The ex vivo response was dominated by HLA-C-restricted CMV-specific TCR beta clonotypes, which also provided the single most frequent clonotype in two of eight donors.

Sequencing took place on an Illumina HiSeq 1500. Through fastp at Q25 and MiXCR, TCRdb rebuilt clones from the public reads, retaining in-frame beta chains. One record per CDR3 amino acid sequence lists the most common genes and DNA. Counted in this sample were 450,000 to 600,000 distinct CDR3 sequences; roughly a third of them appeared once. The top ten hold 15% to 20% of the sample. This TCR derives from a human donor in good health (CMV status not recorded). Some clones in this sample may be carry-over from other donors' samples. The sequencing used cultured PBMCs, collected from culture after CMV antigen stimulation.

Here is the DNA: TGTGCCTGGAGTGACCGGGGCTCTGGGGCCAACGTCCTGACTTTC. Translated, it reads CAWSDRGSGANVLTF. Rearrangement joined TRBV30 to TRBJ2-6; the best D guess is TRBD2, with 5 bases matching. The germline ends are 7 bases apart after V is trimmed by 1 base and J by 0 bases. Reading from cysteine to phenylalanine, the CDR3 counts 15 amino acids. Just the 45-base CDR3 DNA is kept, in frame starting at base 1. CDR1 and CDR2 were assigned from the germline V gene (reference sequence) as GTSNPN and SVGIG.